These 27 T cell receptor beta chains came from one sample sequenced in a study of shared clonotypes between healthy human individuals. Here immunoSEQ multiplex PCR was the method, and the copy in TCRdb shows in-frame clones only, minus some. The data show some 1 million clones, approximately 76% seen once. The sample taken for sequencing was memory CD4+ T cells sorted from blood. As for subset: CD45RA-negative fraction. The receptors shown here come from a man aged 18-30 years in good health.

V is TRBV18 and J is TRBJ2-3; 8 bases are a match to TRBD2. J lost 5 bases, V lost 4 bases, and 8 bases had no gene match. CDR1 KGHSH and CDR2 LQKENI come from the germline V gene. CDR3 length: 15 residues. CDR3 in amino acids: CASSLIGGAVDTQYF. CDR3 nucleotide sequence: TGTGCCAGCTCACTTATCGGGGGGGCCGTAGATACGCAGTATTTT. The full variable domain, rest sourced from reference TRBV18 and TRBJ2-3, is NAGVMQNPRHLVRRRGQEARLRCSPMKGHSHVYWYRQLPEEGLKFMVYLQKENIIDESGMPKERFSAEFPKEGPSILRIQQVVRGDSAAYFCASSLIGGAVDTQYFGPGTRLTVL.

This rearrangement joins TRBV14 to TRBJ2-3, with D possibly matching TRBD1 (6 bases). The V end lost 1 base, the J end lost 2 bases, and 13 bases lay between the germline ends. Germline lookup yields CDR1 SGHDN and CDR2 FVKESK. This CDR3 comprises 16 residues. The CDR3 bases are TGTGCCAGCAGCCAAGTCAGAGGGGGTGCCACAGATACGCAGTATTTT. It translates to CASSQVRGGATDTQYF.

This clone was seen a handful of times. This sequence joins TRBV2 and TRBJ2-5, with D possibly being TRBD1 (7 bases). The CDR3 is 12 residues long. Trimming stripped 4 bases from V and 7 bases from J, with 10 bases between. Per the germline V gene, CDR1 is SNHLY and CDR2 is FYNNEI. CDR3 bases: TGTGCCAGCAGTGGTCAGGGGGGGACCCAGTACTTC. It translates to CASSGQGGTQYF.

The chain combines TRBV9 with TRBJ1-2, with TRBD1 as a possible D gene (6 bases). CDR3 length equals 14 residues. In germline, CDR1 is SGDLS, CDR2 YYNGEE. Deletions cut 0 bases from V and 7 bases from J, with 13 bases between. CDR3 region: CASSVGSGDPGYTF. In DNA, the CDR3 is TGTGCCAGCAGCGTAGGTTCAGGGGACCCTGGCTACACCTTC. Full variable domain (rest looked up from reference TRBV9 and TRBJ1-2): DSGVTQTPKHLITATGQRVTLRCSPRSGDLSVYWYQQSLDQGLQFLIQYYNGEERAKGNILERFSAQQFPDLHSELNLSSLELGDSALYFCASSVGSGDPGYTFGSGTRLTVV.

This clone was found once. In DNA form, the CDR3 reads TGCGCCAGCAGCCAAGGAGCTCTAGCGGGAGGACCCACAGATACGCAGTATTTT. This sequence encodes CASSQGALAGGPTDTQYF. This sequence joins TRBV4-1 and TRBJ2-3; 11 bases fit TRBD2. Germline CDR1 and CDR2: MGHRA and YSYEKL. The CDR3 covers 18 residues. V shed 1 base and J 2 bases; nucleotides not matched to a gene: 8.

This clone showed up just once. The gene calls are TRBV5-6 and TRBJ2-3; 7 nucleotides agree with TRBD1. Germline CDR1 and CDR2: SGHDT and YYEEEE. The ends lost 5 bases at V and 4 bases at J; junction bases unmatched: 4. This CDR3 has 13 residues. CDR3 protein: CASSTGDSDTQYF. DNA of the CDR3: TGTGCCAGCAGTACAGGGGATTCAGATACGCAGTATTTT. Full variable domain (remainder filled in from reference TRBV5-6 and TRBJ2-3): DAGVTQSPTHLIKTRGQQVTLRCSPKSGHDTVSWYQQALGQGPQFIFQYYEEEERQRGNFPDRFSGHQFPNYSSELNVNALLLGDSALYLCASSTGDSDTQYFGPGTRLTVL.

The genes are TRBV15 and TRBJ1-2, with a weak D call TRBD1 (5 bases). In germline, CDR1 is LNHNV, CDR2 YYDKDF (reference sequence). V was pared by 0 bases and J by 4 bases, with 12 bases between. The CDR3 loop spans 15 amino acids. The CDR3: CATSREQDIGYGYTF. The CDR3 DNA follows: TGTGCCACCAGCAGAGAACAGGACATAGGCTATGGCTACACCTTC. The full variable domain, its missing parts supplied by reference TRBV15 and TRBJ1-2, is DAMVIQNPRYQVTQFGKPVTLSCSQTLNHNVMYWYQQKSSQAPKLLFHYYDKDFNNEADTPDNFQSRRPNTSFCFLDIRSPGLGDTAMYLCATSREQDIGYGYTFGSGTRLTVV.

J is TRBJ2-3 and V is TRBV7-9; D is undetermined. Trimming took off 4 bases at V and 2 bases at J, with 10 bases between the two ends. The germline gives CDR1 SEHNR, CDR2 FQNEAQ (reference sequence). This CDR3 contains 14 residues. CDR3 nucleotides: TGTGCCAGCAGCTCGTCCGGGTACACAGATACGCAGTATTTT. Its translation: CASSSSGYTDTQYF.

The chain uses TRBV30 and TRBJ2-3; possible D gene TRBD2, 7 bases. The germline V gene encodes CDR1 GTSNPN and CDR2 SVGIG (reference sequence). The CDR3 runs to 16 residues. V gave up 7 bases and J gave up 0 bases, with 20 bases separating them. CDR3 sequence reads: CASYRGGAYSTDTQYF. The CDR3 nucleotides are TGTGCCTCTTATCGAGGGGGGGCCTATAGCACAGATACGCAGTATTTT.

The CDR3 DNA follows: TGTGCCAGCAGCCCCGGGACAGCCATCTATGGCTACACCTTC. This codes for CASSPGTAIYGYTF. The chain has TRBV4-2 and TRBJ1-2, with 7 bases matching TRBD1. This CDR3 contains 14 residues. CDR1 and CDR2 from the germline V gene are LGHNA and YNFKEQ. J gave up 4 bases and V 4 bases, and 6 bases lay outside the gene matches.

This chain links TRBV7-9 with TRBJ1-2; D is undetermined. The CDR3 loop spans 13 amino acids. The germline gives CDR1 SEHNR, CDR2 FQNEAQ (reference sequence). The V end lost 5 bases, the J end lost 8 bases, and 15 bases lay between the germline ends. CDR3 DNA sequence: TGTGCCAGCAGCCCAGCCGGCGCGGGGGGCTACACCTTC. It yields the protein CASSPAGAGGYTF.

Details on this clone: Other DNA variants within this sample encode the same CDR3. The chain combines TRBV10-3 with TRBJ2-5; no definite D call. CDR3 length equals 13 residues. Germline V gene lookup returns CDR1 ENHRY and CDR2 SYGVKD. Trimming removed 2 bases at V and 1 base at J, with 5 bases between. The CDR3, as DNA: TGTGCCATCAGTGAGGGTTCCCAAGAGACCCAGTACTTC. Translating it yields CAISEGSQETQYF.

Comment on this clone: The junction departs from germline at one end; a sequencing error may be responsible. The chain uses TRBV7-7 and TRBJ2-1; TRBD2 might be the D (5 bases). There are 16 residues in the CDR3. Germline assignment: CDR1 SSHAT and CDR2 FNYEAQ (reference sequence). The CDR3 DNA reads as TGTGCTAGCAGGAAGGACTTAACTAGCTCCTACAATGAGCAGTTCTTC. Protein product: CASRKDLTSSYNEQFF.

J is TRBJ2-3 and V is TRBV5-4; perhaps TRBD2 as D (5 bases). CDR1 and CDR2 from the germline V gene are SGHNT and YYREEE (reference sequence). Trimming shortened V by 6 bases and J by 3 bases, and 11 bases separated the two germline ends. This CDR3 contains 13 residues. CDR3 in DNA: TGTGCCAGCAATAGCGCGGCTACAGATACGCAGTATTTT. It codes for CASNSAATDTQYF.

This chain connects TRBV5-8 to TRBJ2-1; no reliable D call. The CDR3 sequence is 14 residues long. Germline V gene lookup returns CDR1 SGHTS and CDR2 YDEGEE. V was cut by 1 base and J by 5 bases, with 10 bases left in between. CDR3 in DNA: TGTGCCAGCAGCTTGTACGTGGCAAACAATGAGCAGTTCTTC. Protein product: CASSLYVANNEQFF.

This clone came up a few times. V usage is TRBV28 and J usage is TRBJ1-1, with TRBD1 matching over 9 bases. The CDR3 is 15 residues long. CDR1 and CDR2 from the germline V gene are MDHEN and SYDVKM. V gave up 1 base and J gave up 6 bases; unmatched junction bases: 6. The CDR3 here is CASSLYHRGQAEAFF. The CDR3 DNA is TGTGCCAGCAGTTTATACCACAGGGGGCAGGCTGAAGCTTTCTTT.

In the case of this clone: The same CDR3 arises from other DNA sequences in this sample as well. The chain recombines TRBV19 with TRBJ2-7, with D perhaps being TRBD1 or TRBD2 (5 bases each). The CDR3 sequence is 14 residues long. Germline V gene data show CDR1 as LNHDA and CDR2 as SQIVND (reference sequence). Trimming stripped 3 bases from V and 3 bases from J, with 12 bases between. In DNA form, the CDR3 reads TGTGCCAGTAGTATCGGGGCCGGCGGCTACGAGCAGTACTTC. It specifies CASSIGAGGYEQYF.

The chain combines TRBV6-5 with TRBJ2-7, with 10 bases that match TRBD2. Germline CDR1 MNHEY, CDR2 SVGAGI. The CDR3 covers 14 residues. With V trimmed by 6 bases and J by 2 bases, 4 bases remained unmatched. This chain's CDR3 is CASSPAGGPYEQYF. CDR3 nucleotide sequence: TGTGCCAGCAGCCCAGCGGGAGGGCCCTACGAGCAGTACTTC.

The rearrangement uses TRBV11-2 and TRBJ1-1, with D possibly TRBD1 on 5 matching bases. Trimming removed 1 base from V and 1 base from J, with 10 bases in between. The CDR3 is 15 amino acids. Germline V gives CDR1 SGHAT, CDR2 FQNNGV. In DNA, the CDR3 is TGTGCCAGCAGCTTAGGGTCCGGGGCGAACACTGAAGCTTTCTTT. Translation: CASSLGSGANTEAFF.

This chain joins TRBV5-1 and TRBJ2-5; D may correspond to TRBD1 or TRBD2 (6 bases each). Germline-derived CDR1 and CDR2 are SGHRS and YFSETQ. This CDR3 contains 15 residues. V was clipped by 4 bases and J by 8 bases, with 21 bases between them. CDR3 protein: CASSLPGAGSKTQYF. The CDR3, as DNA: TGCGCCAGCAGCCTGCCGGGGGCCGGTTCTAAAACCCAGTACTTC. Supplemented by reference TRBV5-1 and TRBJ2-5, the full variable domain reads KAGVTQTPRYLIKTRGQQVTLSCSPISGHRSVSWYQQTPGQGLQFLFEYFSETQRNKGNFPGRFSGRQFSNSRSEMNVSTLELGDSALYLCASSLPGAGSKTQYFGPGTRLLVL.

V and J are TRBV29-1 and TRBJ2-3; 8 bases are a match to TRBD2. Germline trimming cut 6 bases from V and 3 bases from J; bases unmatched to any gene: 5. Germline assignment: CDR1 SQVTM and CDR2 ANQGSEA. CDR3 length: 13 residues. CDR3 amino acids: CSVPRGGTDTQYF. Here the CDR3 DNA reads TGCAGCGTACCCCGGGGGGGGACAGATACGCAGTATTTT.

The rearrangement links TRBV5-1 to TRBJ2-3; the match to TRBD2 covers 10 bases. The CDR3 is 16 residues long. Germline V lookup: CDR1 SGHRS, CDR2 YFSETQ. Trimming took 0 bases from V and 6 from J; bases not matched to a gene: 7. CDR3 DNA sequence: TGCGCCAGCAGCTTGGCCTCTAGCGGGAGAGGGGATACGCAGTATTTT. It yields the protein CASSLASSGRGDTQYF. The whole variable domain, remainder taken from reference TRBV5-1 and TRBJ2-3, is KAGVTQTPRYLIKTRGQQVTLSCSPISGHRSVSWYQQTPGQGLQFLFEYFSETQRNKGNFPGRFSGRQFSNSRSEMNVSTLELGDSALYLCASSLASSGRGDTQYFGPGTRLTVL.

This clone showed up just a few times. The chain uses TRBV18 and TRBJ2-2; 7 nucleotides align to TRBD2. The CDR3 totals 15 residues. Germline V lookup: CDR1 KGHSH, CDR2 LQKENI. The ends lost 3 bases at V and 2 bases at J; junction bases unmatched: 3. The CDR3 loop reads CASSPGGSNTGELFF. CDR3 nucleotides: TGTGCCAGCTCACCGGGAGGGAGTAACACCGGGGAGCTGTTTTTT. The entire variable domain, with the rest obtained from reference TRBV18 and TRBJ2-2, is as follows: NAGVMQNPRHLVRRRGQEARLRCSPMKGHSHVYWYRQLPEEGLKFMVYLQKENIIDESGMPKERFSAEFPKEGPSILRIQQVVRGDSAAYFCASSPGGSNTGELFFGEGSRLTVL.

This clone was seen a few times. This rearrangement joins TRBV6-1 to TRBJ2-1; D not resolved. This CDR3 has 14 residues. V was trimmed by 6 bases and J by 5 bases, leaving 14 bases between them. CDR1 and CDR2 from the germline V gene are MNHNS and SASEGT. The CDR3 DNA reads as TGTGCCAGCAGGGGAAACACTAACCACAATGAGCAGTTCTTC. Encoded protein: CASRGNTNHNEQFF.

This clone appeared once. The gene calls are TRBV13 and TRBJ2-7; D is perhaps TRBD1 (6 bases). V was pared by 8 bases and J by 6 bases, with 20 bases between. The length of the CDR3 is 14 residues. CDR1 is PRHDT and CDR2 is FYEKMQ in the germline V gene (reference sequence). The CDR3 DNA sequence: TGTGCCAGCCGCAGATGGGCAGGGGCTACCGAGCAGTACTTC. This sequence encodes CASRRWAGATEQYF.

The genes are TRBV29-1 and TRBJ1-2, with D maybe TRBD1 (5 bases). The CDR3 contains 16 residues. V was clipped by 6 bases and J by 2 bases, with 22 bases between them. Germline loops: CDR1 SQVTM, CDR2 ANQGSEA. The CDR3 region is CSVRQYNRQENYGYTF. As DNA, the CDR3 is TGCAGCGTACGACAGTATAACCGCCAAGAAAACTATGGCTACACCTTC.

The chain uses TRBV9 and TRBJ2-7; weak D call: TRBD1 (6 bases). V lost 0 bases and J lost 6, with 13 bases in between. The V gene's germline CDR1 is SGDLS and CDR2 YYNGEE. CDR3 length: 14 amino acids. For the CDR3, the DNA is TGTGCCAGCAGCGTAGAGCTGGGGGCCGGCGAGCAGTACTTC. It translates to CASSVELGAGEQYF. Together with reference TRBV9 and TRBJ2-7, the CDR3 gives the full variable domain: DSGVTQTPKHLITATGQRVTLRCSPRSGDLSVYWYQQSLDQGLQFLIQYYNGEERAKGNILERFSAQQFPDLHSELNLSSLELGDSALYFCASSVELGAGEQYFGPGTRLTVT.